The rows below give T cell receptor beta chains drawn from one sample of a study of blood T cell repertoires in COVID-19. The table came from immunoSEQ multiplex PCR; TCRdb's copy has only in-frame clones and leaves some out. Seen here are approximately 340,000 clones, about nine tenths observed once, and the top ten hold roughly 0.9%. Sequencing was done on a sample of PBMCs or T cells enriched from blood (not recorded which). These receptors were obtained from a woman in her 40s who had been exposed to COVID-19. Each CDR3 is given without its conserved first and last residue.

TRBJ1-6	TRBV30	AWSADRGRGSPLH
TRBJ2-1	TRBV5-5	ASSNRAPNEQF
TRBJ1-2	TRBV5-6	ASSLVSSGGVGYT
TRBJ1-4	TRBV6-5	ASSNRGLGEKLF
TRBJ1-1	TRBV2	ASSPRSLRGTNTEAF
TRBJ2-1	TRBV5-1	ASSLAGWGGNNEQF
TRBJ1-1	TRBV3-1/TRBV3-2	ASSQETGVVNTEAF
TRBJ1-2	TRBV9	ASSADRNYGYT
TRBJ2-7	TRBV27	ASSFRSGGEYEQY
TRBJ2-7	TRBV11-2	ASSLSRAYEQY
TRBJ1-2	TRBV5-1	ASSLEDVRANYGYT
TRBJ1-4	TRBV5-6	ASSLADTGRDDYEKLF
TRBJ1-4	TRBV7-9	ASSPGNSYNEKLF
TRBJ2-5	TRBV5-4	ASSLVSLEETQY
TRBJ2-7	TRBV6-5	ASSYTLAGVDEQY
TRBJ2-6	TRBV27	ASSLGGQGFYSGANVLT
TRBJ2-1	TRBV11-3	ASSSMRVTYNEQF
TRBJ1-4	TRBV27	ASSLYPQLTNEKLF
TRBJ1-2	TRBV19	ASSNTVSSYGYT
TRBJ2-7	TRBV15	ATSRAQGPDPYEQY
TRBJ2-2	TRBV27	ASSLDRGHTGELF
TRBJ1-6	TRBV5-6	ASSSQLDYNSPLH
TRBJ1-2	TRBV5-1	ASSAGQGDYGYT
TRBJ1-3	TRBV29-1	SVGQGLGNTIY
TRBJ2-3	TRBV24-1	ATSDPTGGHTDTQY
TRBJ2-1	TRBV5-1	ASSLERGTSSYNEQF
TRBJ2-1	TRBV7-2	ASSRRQRQNEQF
TRBJ1-1	TRBV7-6	ASSLAPPTAEAF